These T cell receptor beta chains were read from a single sample in a study of control samples from healthy donors and cancer patients. Only in-frame clones appear in the TCRdb table, and some are missing; sequencing was by immunoSEQ multiplex PCR. This table holds some 140,000 clones, 80% to 90% found once. Sequenced input: blood. The receptors were gathered from a woman between 25 and 40 years old in good health. CDR3s include the opening cysteine and the closing phenylalanine or tryptophan. Clone size appears in some rows only: once, few, many, or a class for an expanded clone.

v_gene | abundance | CDR3aa
TRBV3-1/TRBV3-2 | . | CASRNGSASGLYYEQYF
TRBV9 | . | CASSVGGTGKETQYF
TRBV29-1 | once | CSVEARLAGTYNEQFF
TRBV25-1 | . | CASSESRDSSSPLHF
TRBV28 | . | CASSLGSSSGRVGEQFF
TRBV9 | once | CASSVAGQGGAGELFF
TRBV6-1 | . | CASSERGLQPQHF
TRBV27 | . | CASSFLGEQYF
TRBV5-8 | once | CASSFWSSGAARAYNEQFF
TRBV4-2 | few | CASSQDSREETYEQYF
TRBV2 | . | CASIAGTASREQYF
TRBV14 | . | CASSLWTSGKYMTDTQYF
TRBV5-5 | . | CASRREGYEQYF
TRBV5-5 | . | CASSPRTESSYNSPLHF
TRBV20-1 | . | CSARETGGYTF
TRBV18 | . | CASSPPSLGEQYF
TRBV12-3/TRBV12-4 | . | CASTLVKVPGYTF
TRBV3-1/TRBV3-2 | . | CASSQDRARETQYF
TRBV27 | . | CASSDDNGGNEQFF
TRBV5-1 | . | CASSPGTSGRFTDTQYF
TRBV24-1 | . | CATSSPAGAATDTQYF
TRBV19 | . | CASSTTRDGLAEQYF
TRBV5-1 | once | CASSLEGSSGDIQYF
TRBV5-5 | . | CASSSRTFNFEAFF
TRBV30 | . | CAWSVHSGYDTQYF
TRBV6-5 | once | CASRTAYYGYTF
TRBV29-1 | . | CSVATGTGKYGYTF
TRBV10-2 | . | CASSDLAGELFF
TRBV28 | . | CASTPPPGQGGLYEQYF
TRBV4-2 | . | CASSQDSSAGSSYNEQFF
TRBV15 | . | CATSRQGQGNTEAFF
TRBV6-5 | . | CASSASYGAEAQYF
TRBV10-2 | . | CASEPGGSSYEQYF
TRBV7-4 | . | CANEMDRRLQETQYF
TRBV6-5 | . | CASSYGQTEAFF
TRBV2 | . | CASRGPGQGIDTQYF
TRBV6-5 | . | CASSTLDRDNQPQHF
TRBV30 | . | CAWSGTGNTEAFF
TRBV10-2 | once | CASSELEPSSYNEQFF
TRBV5-1 | . | CASSFTAANTGELFF
TRBV5-1 | . | CASSLEGGPGQPQHF
TRBV6-4 | once | CATKQGSLEFYSNQPQHF
TRBV7-9 | . | CASSLESKGSPLHF
TRBV30 | . | CAWSAWEGYTGELFF
TRBV19 | few | CASSIRTGPYEQYF
TRBV5-1 | . | CASSLDLGVEQYF
TRBV5-5 | . | CASSLGGGVQPQHF
TRBV27 | . | CASSLFWQGNTEAFF
TRBV2 | . | CASSPADSGANVLTF
TRBV11-2 | . | CADREGDGSYNEQFF
TRBV3-1/TRBV3-2 | . | CASSQDWQGGSEAFF
TRBV7-2 | . | CASSWGPNNEQFF
TRBV28 | . | CATRTRKLNQPQHF
TRBV27 | . | CASSISGLGTGELFF
TRBV10-3 | . | CAIQGIDNSPLHF
TRBV3-1/TRBV3-2 | . | CASSQGAGGQPQHF
TRBV29-1 | . | CSVDGDGKGDTQYF
TRBV6-5 | . | CASSYSGQGEAFF
TRBV30 | . | CAWSQGGREGYTF